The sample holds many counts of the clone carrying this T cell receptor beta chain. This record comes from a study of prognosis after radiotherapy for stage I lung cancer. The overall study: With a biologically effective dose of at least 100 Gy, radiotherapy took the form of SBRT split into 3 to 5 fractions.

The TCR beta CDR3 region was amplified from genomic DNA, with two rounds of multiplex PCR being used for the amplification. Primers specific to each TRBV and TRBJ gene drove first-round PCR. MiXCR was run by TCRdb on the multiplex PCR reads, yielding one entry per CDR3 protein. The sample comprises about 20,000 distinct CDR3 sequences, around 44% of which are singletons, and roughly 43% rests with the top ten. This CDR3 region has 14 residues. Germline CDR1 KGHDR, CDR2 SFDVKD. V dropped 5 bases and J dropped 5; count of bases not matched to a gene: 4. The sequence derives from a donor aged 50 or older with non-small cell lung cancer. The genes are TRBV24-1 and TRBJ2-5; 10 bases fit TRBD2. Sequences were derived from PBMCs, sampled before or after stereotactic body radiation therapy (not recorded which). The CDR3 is CATSGLAGAETQYF. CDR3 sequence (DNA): TGTGCCACCAGTGGTCTAGCGGGAGCGGAGACCCAGTACTTC.